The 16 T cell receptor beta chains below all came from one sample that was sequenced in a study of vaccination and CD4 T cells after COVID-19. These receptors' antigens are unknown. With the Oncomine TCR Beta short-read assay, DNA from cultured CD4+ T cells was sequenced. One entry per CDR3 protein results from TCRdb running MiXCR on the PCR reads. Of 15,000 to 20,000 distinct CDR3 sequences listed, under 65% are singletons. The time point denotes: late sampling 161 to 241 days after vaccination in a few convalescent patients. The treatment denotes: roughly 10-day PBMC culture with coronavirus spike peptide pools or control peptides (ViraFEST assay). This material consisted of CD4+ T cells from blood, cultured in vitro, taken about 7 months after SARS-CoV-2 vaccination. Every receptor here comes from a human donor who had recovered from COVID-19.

CDR3 loop: CASSLVLSSYEQYF. The CDR3 DNA reads as TGTGCCAGCAGCTTAGTTCTGAGCTCCTACGAGCAGTACTTC. V and J are TRBV11-3 and TRBJ2-7; D ambiguous. Germline CDR1 SGHNT, CDR2 YENEEA. CDR3 length: 14 residues. Deletions cut 1 base from V and 0 bases from J, with 7 bases between. Full variable domain (remainder filled in from reference TRBV11-3 and TRBJ2-7): EAGVVQSPRYKIIEKKQPVAFWCNPISGHNTLYWYLQNLGQGPELLIRYENEEAVDDSQLPKDRFSAERLKGVDSTLKIQPAELGDSAVYLCASSLVLSSYEQYFGPGTRLTVT.

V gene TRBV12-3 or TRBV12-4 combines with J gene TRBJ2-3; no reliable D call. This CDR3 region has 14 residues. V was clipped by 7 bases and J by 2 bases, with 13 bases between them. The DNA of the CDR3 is TGTGCCAGCACCCTATTGCCGAACACAGATACGCAGTATTTT. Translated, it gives CASTLLPNTDTQYF.

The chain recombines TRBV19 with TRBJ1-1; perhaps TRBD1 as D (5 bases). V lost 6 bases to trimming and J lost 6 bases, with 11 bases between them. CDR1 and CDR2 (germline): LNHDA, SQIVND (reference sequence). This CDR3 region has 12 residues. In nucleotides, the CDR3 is TGTGCCAGTAGCGCTCCGGGGGCTGAAGCTTTCTTT. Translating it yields CASSAPGAEAFF.

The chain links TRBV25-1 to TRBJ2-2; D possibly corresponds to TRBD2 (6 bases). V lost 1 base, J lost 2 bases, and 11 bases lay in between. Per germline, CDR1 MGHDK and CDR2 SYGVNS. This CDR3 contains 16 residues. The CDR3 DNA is TGTGCCAGCAGTGAATTTCGGGGGACCAACACCGGGGAGCTGTTTTTT. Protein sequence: CASSEFRGTNTGELFF.

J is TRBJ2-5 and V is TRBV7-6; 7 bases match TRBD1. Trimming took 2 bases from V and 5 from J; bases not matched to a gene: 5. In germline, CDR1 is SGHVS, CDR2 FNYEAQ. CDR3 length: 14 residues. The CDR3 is CASSLRQGRETQYF. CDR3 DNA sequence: TGTGCCAGCAGCTTACGACAGGGCAGGGAGACCCAGTACTTC. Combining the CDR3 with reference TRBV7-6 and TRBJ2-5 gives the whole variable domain GAGVSQSPRYKVTKRGQDVALRCDPISGHVSLYWYRQALGQGPEFLTYFNYEAQQDKSGLPNDRFSAERPEGSISTLTIQRTEQRDSAMYRCASSLRQGRETQYFGPGTRLLVL.

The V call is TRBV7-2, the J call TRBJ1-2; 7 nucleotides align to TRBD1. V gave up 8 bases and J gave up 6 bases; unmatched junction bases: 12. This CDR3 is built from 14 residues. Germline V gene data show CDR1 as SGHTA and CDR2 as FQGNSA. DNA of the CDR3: TGTGCCAGCGACAGAGGGGGCGCGTCGAATGGCTACACCTTC. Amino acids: CASDRGGASNGYTF.

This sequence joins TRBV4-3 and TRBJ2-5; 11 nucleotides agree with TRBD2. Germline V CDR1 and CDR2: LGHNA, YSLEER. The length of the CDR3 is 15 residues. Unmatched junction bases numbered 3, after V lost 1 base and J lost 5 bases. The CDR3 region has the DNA TGCGCCAGCAGCCAAGCGGCTAGCGGGAGGGAGACCCAGTACTTC. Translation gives CASSQAASGRETQYF.

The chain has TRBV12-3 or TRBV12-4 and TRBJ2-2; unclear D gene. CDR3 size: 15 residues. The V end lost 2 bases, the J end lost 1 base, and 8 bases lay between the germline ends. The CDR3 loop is CASSLSVGNTGELFF. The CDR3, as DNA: TGTGCCAGCAGTTTATCCGTCGGGAACACCGGGGAGCTGTTTTTT.

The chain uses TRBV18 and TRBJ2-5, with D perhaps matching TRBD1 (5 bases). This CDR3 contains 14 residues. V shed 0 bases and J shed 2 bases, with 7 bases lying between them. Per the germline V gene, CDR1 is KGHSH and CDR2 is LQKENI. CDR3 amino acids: CASSPPPGQETQYF. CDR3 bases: TGTGCCAGCTCACCACCGCCAGGGCAAGAGACCCAGTACTTC.

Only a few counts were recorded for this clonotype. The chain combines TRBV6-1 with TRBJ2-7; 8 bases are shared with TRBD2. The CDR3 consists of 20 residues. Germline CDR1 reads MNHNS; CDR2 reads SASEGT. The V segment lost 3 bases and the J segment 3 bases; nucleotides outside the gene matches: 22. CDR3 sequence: CASSDYWPQQREQTLYEQYF. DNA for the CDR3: TGTGCCAGCAGTGATTACTGGCCGCAACAGCGGGAGCAAACTCTCTACGAGCAGTACTTC.

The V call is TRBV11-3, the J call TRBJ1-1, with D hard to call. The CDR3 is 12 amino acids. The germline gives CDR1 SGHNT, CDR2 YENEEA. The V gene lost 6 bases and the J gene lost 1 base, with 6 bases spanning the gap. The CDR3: CASRDRNTEAFF. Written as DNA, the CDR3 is TGTGCCAGCAGGGACCGGAACACTGAAGCTTTCTTT.

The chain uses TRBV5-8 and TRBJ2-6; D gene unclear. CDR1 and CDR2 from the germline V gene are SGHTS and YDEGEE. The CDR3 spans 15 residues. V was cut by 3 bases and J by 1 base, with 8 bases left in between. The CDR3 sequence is CASSSWESGANVLTF. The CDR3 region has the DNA TGTGCCAGCAGCTCATGGGAATCTGGGGCCAACGTCCTGACTTTC.

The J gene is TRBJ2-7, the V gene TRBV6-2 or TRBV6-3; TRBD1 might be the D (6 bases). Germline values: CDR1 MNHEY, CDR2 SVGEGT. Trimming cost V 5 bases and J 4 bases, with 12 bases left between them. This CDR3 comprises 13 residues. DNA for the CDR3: TGTGCCAGCAGTAGCAACAGGGTGTACGAGCAGTACTTC. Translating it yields CASSSNRVYEQYF.

The CDR3 sequence is CASSPPALGAFF. In DNA form, the CDR3 reads TGTGCCAGCTCACCACCGGCCCTGGGAGCTTTCTTT. The rearrangement links TRBV18 to TRBJ1-1; D gene uncertain. CDR1 and CDR2 (germline): KGHSH, LQKENI. The CDR3 extends over 12 amino acids. The V end lost 0 bases, the J end lost 10 bases, and 9 bases lay between the germline ends.

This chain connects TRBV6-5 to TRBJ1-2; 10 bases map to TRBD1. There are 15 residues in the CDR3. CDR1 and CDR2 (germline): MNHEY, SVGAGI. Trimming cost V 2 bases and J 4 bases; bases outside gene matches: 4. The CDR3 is CASSYVTGGLYGYTF. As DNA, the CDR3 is TGTGCCAGCAGTTACGTGACAGGGGGCCTCTATGGCTACACCTTC.

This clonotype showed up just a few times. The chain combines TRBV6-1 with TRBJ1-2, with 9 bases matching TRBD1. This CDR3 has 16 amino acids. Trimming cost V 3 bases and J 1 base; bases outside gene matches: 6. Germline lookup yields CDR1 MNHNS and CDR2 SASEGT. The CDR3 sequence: CASSETHRGRNYGYTF. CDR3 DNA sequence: TGTGCCAGCAGTGAGACCCACAGGGGGCGTAACTATGGCTACACCTTC.